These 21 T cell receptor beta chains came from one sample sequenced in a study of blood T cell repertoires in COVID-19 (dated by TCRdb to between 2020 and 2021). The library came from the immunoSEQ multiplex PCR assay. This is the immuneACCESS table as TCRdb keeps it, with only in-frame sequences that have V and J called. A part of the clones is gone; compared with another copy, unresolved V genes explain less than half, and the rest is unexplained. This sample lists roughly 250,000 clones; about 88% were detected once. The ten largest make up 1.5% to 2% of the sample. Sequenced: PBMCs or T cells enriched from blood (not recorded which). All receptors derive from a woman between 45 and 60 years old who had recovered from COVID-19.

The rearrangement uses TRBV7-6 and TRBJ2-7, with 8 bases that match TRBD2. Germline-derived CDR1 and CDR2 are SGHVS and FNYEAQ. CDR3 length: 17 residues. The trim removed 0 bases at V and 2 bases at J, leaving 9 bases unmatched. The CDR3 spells CASSLAPSGSGAYEQYF. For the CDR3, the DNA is TGTGCCAGCAGCTTAGCGCCAAGCGGGAGTGGGGCCTACGAGCAGTACTTC.

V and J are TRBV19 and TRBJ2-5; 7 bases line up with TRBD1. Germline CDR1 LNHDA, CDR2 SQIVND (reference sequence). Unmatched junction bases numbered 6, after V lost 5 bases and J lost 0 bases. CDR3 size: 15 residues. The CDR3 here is CASSSRTGYQETQYF. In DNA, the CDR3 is TGTGCCAGTAGTTCCAGGACAGGATACCAAGAGACCCAGTACTTC.

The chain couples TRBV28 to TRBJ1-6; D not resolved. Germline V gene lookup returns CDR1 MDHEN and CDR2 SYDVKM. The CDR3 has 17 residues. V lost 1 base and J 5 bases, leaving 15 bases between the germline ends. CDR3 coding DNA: TGTGCCAGCAGTTTATCATCACGACTCGGCAATAATTCACCCCTCCACTTT. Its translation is CASSLSSRLGNNSPLHF.

The CDR3 DNA is TGTGCCAGCAGCCTCCGGACTGAAGATACGCAGTATTTT. Translation: CASSLRTEDTQYF. The rearrangement uses TRBV3-1 (or the pseudogene TRBV3-2) and TRBJ2-3; TRBD2 might be the D (5 bases). Germline values: CDR1 LGHDT, CDR2 YNNKEL (reference sequence). The CDR3 consists of 13 residues. Deletions cut 4 bases from V and 5 bases from J, with 10 bases between.

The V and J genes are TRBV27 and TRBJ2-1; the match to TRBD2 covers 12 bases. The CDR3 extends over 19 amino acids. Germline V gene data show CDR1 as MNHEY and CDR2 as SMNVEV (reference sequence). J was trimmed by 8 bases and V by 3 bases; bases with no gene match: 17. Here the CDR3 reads CASSFGLGLAGGPSYEQFF. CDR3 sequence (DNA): TGTGCCAGCAGTTTCGGACTCGGTCTAGCGGGAGGGCCTAGCTATGAGCAGTTCTTC.

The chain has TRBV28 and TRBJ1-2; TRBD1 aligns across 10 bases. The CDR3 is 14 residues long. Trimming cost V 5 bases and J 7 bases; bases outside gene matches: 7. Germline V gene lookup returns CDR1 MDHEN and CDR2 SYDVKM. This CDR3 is CASSPTGTGVGYTF. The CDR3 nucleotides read TGTGCCAGCAGTCCCACCGGGACAGGGGTTGGCTACACCTTC.

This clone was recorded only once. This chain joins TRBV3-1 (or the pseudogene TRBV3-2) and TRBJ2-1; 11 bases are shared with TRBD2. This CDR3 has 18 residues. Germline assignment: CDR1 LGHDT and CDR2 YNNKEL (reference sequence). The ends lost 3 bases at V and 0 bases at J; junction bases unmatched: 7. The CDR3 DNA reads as TGTGCCAGCAGCCAGACTAGCGGGACGGTCCTCTCCTACAATGAGCAGTTCTTC. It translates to CASSQTSGTVLSYNEQFF.

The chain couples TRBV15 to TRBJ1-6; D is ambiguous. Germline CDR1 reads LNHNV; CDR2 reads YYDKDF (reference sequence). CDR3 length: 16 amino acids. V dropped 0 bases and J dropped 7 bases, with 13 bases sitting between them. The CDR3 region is CATSRDLVRLNSPLHF. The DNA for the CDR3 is TGTGCCACCAGCAGAGATCTGGTACGCCTAAATTCACCCCTCCACTTT.

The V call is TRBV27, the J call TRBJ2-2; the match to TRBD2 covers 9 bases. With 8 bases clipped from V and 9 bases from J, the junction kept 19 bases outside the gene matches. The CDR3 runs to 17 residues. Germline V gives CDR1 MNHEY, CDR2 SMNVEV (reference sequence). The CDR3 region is CASLYGVAGAFGRELFF. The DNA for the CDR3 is TGTGCCAGCTTATACGGGGTAGCGGGAGCCTTCGGCCGGGAGCTGTTTTTT.

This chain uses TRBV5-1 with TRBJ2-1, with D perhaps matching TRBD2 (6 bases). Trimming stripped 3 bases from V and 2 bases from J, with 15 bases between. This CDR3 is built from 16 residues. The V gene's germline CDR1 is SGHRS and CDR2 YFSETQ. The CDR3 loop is CASSWAGGIPYNEQFF. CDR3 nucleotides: TGCGCCAGCAGCTGGGCCGGAGGGATACCCTACAATGAGCAGTTCTTC. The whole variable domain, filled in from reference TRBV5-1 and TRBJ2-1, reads KAGVTQTPRYLIKTRGQQVTLSCSPISGHRSVSWYQQTPGQGLQFLFEYFSETQRNKGNFPGRFSGRQFSNSRSEMNVSTLELGDSALYLCASSWAGGIPYNEQFFGPGTRLTVL.

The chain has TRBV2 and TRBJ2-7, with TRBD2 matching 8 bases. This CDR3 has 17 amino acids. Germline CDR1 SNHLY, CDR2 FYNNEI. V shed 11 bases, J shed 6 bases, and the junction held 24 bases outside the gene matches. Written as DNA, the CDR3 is TGTGCCGGTCGGGGAAGCTTCGGGGTTCAGAGCGGGAGCGAGCAGTACTTC. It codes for CAGRGSFGVQSGSEQYF.

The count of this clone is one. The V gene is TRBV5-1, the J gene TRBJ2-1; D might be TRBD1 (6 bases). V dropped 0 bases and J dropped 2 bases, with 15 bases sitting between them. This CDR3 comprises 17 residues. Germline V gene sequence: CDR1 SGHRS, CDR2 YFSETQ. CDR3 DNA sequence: TGCGCCAGCAGCTTGGATATACCCAGGGGACCCTACAATGAGCAGTTCTTC. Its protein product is CASSLDIPRGPYNEQFF.

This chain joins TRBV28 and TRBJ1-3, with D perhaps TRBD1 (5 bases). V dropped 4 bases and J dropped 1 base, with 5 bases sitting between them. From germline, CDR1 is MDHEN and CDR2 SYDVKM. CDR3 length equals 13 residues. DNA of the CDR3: TGTGCCAGCAGTTCAGGGTCTGGAAACACCATATATTTT. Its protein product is CASSSGSGNTIYF.

CDR3 in DNA: TGTGCCAGCAGTTTGGAGGACAGCTCCTACGAGCAGTACTTC. This gives the protein CASSLEDSSYEQYF. The V and J genes are TRBV28 and TRBJ2-7; D is perhaps TRBD1 (6 bases). Looked up from germline, CDR1 is MDHEN and CDR2 is SYDVKM. The ends were cut back, 3 bases at V and 0 bases at J, with 9 bases in the middle. The CDR3 runs 14 residues.

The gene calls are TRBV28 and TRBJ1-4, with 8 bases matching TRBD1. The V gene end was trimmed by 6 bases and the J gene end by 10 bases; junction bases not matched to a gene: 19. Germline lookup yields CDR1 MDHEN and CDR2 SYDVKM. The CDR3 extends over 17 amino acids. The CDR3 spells CASRDLLFRTGKGKLFF. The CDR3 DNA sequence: TGTGCCAGCAGGGACCTTCTGTTTAGGACAGGGAAGGGAAAACTGTTTTTT.

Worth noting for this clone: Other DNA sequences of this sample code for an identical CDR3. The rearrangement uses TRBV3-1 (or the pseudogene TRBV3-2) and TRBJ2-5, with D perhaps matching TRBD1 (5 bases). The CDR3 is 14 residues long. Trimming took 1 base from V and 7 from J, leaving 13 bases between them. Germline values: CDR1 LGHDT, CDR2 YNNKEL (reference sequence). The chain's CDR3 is CASSQGRGSGTQYF. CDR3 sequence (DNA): TGTGCCAGCAGCCAAGGAAGGGGTTCAGGGACCCAGTACTTC.

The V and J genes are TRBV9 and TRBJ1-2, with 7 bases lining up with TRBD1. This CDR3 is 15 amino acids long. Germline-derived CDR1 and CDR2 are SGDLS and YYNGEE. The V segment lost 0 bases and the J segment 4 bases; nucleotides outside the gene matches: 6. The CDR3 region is CASSVEKGAFYGYTF. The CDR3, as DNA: TGTGCCAGCAGCGTAGAGAAGGGGGCCTTCTATGGCTACACCTTC.

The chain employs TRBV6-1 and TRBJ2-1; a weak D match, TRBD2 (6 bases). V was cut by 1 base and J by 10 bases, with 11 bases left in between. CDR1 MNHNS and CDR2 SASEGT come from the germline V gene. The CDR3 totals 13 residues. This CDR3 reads CASSEGLVQEQFF. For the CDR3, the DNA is TGTGCCAGCAGTGAAGGACTAGTTCAAGAGCAGTTCTTC.

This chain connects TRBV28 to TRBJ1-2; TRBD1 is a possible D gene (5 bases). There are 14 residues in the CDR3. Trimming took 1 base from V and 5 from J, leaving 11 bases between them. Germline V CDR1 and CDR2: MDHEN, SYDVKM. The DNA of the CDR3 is TGTGCCAGCAGTTTATTCGCGGGGCAATATGGCTACACCTTC. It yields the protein CASSLFAGQYGYTF.

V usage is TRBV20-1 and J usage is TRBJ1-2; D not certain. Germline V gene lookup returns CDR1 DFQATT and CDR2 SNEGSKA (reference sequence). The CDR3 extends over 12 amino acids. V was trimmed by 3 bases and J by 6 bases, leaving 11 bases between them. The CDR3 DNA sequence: TGCAGTGCTAGTGACCAGGTCGATGGCTACACCTTC. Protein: CSASDQVDGYTF.

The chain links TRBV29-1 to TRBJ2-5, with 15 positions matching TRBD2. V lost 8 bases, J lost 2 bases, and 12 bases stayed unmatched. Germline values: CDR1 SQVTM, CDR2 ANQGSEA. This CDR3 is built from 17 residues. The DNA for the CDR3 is TGCAGCATTGCACGCTGGACTAGCGGGAGGGTTCAAGAGACCCAGTACTTC. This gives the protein CSIARWTSGRVQETQYF.